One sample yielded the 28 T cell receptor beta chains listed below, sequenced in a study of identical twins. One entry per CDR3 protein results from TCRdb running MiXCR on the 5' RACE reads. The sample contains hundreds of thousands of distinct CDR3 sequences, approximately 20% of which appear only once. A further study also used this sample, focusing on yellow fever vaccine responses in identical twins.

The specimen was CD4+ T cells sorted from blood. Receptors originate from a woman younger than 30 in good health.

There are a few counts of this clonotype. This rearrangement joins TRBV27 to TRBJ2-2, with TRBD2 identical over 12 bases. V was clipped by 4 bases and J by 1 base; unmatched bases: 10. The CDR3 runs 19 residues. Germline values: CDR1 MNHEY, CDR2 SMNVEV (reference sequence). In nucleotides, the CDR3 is TGTGCCAGCAGTTGGTCTAGCGGGAGGGCCATTAGGAACACCGGGGAGCTGTTTTTT. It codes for CASSWSSGRAIRNTGELFF.

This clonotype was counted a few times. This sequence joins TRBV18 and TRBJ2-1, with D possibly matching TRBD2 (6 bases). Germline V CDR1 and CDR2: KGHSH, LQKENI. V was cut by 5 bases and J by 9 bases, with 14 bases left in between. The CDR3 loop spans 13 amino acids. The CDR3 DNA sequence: TGTGCCAGCTCAACCACTGGGGGGACTGAGCAGTTCTTC. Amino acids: CASSTTGGTEQFF.

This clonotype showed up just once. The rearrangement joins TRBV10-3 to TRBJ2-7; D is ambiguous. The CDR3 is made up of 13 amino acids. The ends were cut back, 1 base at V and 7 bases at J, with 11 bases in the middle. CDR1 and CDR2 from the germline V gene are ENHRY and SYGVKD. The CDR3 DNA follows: TGTGCCATCAGTGAGTTGGCTCAAGGGGAGCAGTACGTC. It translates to CAISELAQGEQYV.

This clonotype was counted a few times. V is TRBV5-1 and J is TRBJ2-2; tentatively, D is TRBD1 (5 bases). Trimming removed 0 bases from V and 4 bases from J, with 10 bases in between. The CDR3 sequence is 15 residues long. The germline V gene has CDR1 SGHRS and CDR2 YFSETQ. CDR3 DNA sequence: TGCGCCAGCAGCTTGGATCCAGGGCTCACCGGGGAGCTGTTTTTT. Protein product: CASSLDPGLTGELFF.

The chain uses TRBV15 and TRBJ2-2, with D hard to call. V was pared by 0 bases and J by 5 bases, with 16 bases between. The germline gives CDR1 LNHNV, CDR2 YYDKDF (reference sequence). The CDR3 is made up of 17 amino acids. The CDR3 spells CATSREGSSTRTGELFF. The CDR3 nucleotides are TGTGCCACCAGCAGAGAAGGAAGTTCTACGCGGACCGGGGAGCTGTTTTTT.

The CDR3 loop reads CASSPSKTGELFF. The CDR3 bases are TGTGCCAGCAGTCCCAGTAAAACCGGGGAGCTGTTTTTT. The genes are TRBV27 and TRBJ2-2; no firm D call. The CDR3 loop spans 13 amino acids. The germline gives CDR1 MNHEY, CDR2 SMNVEV (reference sequence). With 5 bases removed from V and 5 bases from J, the gap between germline ends came to 9 bases.

CDR3 region: CASSPVVGANQPQHF. CDR3 in DNA: TGTGCCAGCTCACCAGTTGTGGGGGCGAATCAGCCCCAGCATTTT. The rearrangement joins TRBV18 to TRBJ1-5; D perhaps matches TRBD1 (6 bases). Germline CDR1 is KGHSH and CDR2 is LQKENI. The CDR3 totals 15 residues. Trimming left V 2 bases short and J 4 bases short, with 12 bases between.

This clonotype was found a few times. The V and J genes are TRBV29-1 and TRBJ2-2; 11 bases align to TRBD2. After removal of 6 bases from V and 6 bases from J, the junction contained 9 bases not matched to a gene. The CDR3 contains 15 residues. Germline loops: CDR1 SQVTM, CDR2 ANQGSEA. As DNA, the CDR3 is TGCAGCGTGGTCACTAGCGGGAGAGGACCCGGGGAGCTGTTTTTT. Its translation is CSVVTSGRGPGELFF.

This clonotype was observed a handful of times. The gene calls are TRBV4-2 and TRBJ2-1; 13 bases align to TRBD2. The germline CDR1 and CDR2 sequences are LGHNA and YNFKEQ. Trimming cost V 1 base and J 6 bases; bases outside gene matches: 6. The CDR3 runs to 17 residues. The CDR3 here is CASSQGGTSGDSNEQFF. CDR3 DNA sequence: TGTGCCAGCAGCCAAGGCGGGACTAGCGGGGACAGCAATGAGCAGTTCTTC.

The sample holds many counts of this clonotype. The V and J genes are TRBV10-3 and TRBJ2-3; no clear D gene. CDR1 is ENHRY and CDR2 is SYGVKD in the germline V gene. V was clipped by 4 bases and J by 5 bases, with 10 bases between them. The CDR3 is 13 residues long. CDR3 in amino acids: CAISGAGQDTQYF. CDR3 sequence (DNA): TGTGCCATCAGTGGGGCTGGTCAAGATACGCAGTATTTT.

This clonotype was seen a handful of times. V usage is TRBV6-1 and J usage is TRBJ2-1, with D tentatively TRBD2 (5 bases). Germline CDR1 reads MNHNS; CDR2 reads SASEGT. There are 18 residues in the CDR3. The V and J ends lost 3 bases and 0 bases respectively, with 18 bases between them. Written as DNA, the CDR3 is TGTGCCAGCAGTGAGGTCCGGATAGGACTCAGCTCCTACAATGAGCAGTTCTTC. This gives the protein CASSEVRIGLSSYNEQFF.

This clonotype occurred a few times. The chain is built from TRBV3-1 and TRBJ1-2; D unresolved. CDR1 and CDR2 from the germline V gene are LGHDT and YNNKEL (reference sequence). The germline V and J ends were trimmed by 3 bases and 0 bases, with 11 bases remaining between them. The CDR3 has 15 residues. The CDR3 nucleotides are TGTGCCAGCAGCCACGGGCAGCAAGCTAACTATGGCTACACCTTC. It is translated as CASSHGQQANYGYTF.

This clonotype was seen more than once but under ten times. For the CDR3, the DNA is TGTGCCAGCAGCTTGGTGACAGGGAACCAAGAGACCCAGTACTTC. It specifies CASSLVTGNQETQYF. This chain connects TRBV5-4 to TRBJ2-5; 7 bases map to TRBD1. This CDR3 has 15 amino acids. Germline V lookup: CDR1 SGHNT, CDR2 YYREEE (reference sequence). With V trimmed by 0 bases and J by 0 bases, 2 bases remained unmatched.

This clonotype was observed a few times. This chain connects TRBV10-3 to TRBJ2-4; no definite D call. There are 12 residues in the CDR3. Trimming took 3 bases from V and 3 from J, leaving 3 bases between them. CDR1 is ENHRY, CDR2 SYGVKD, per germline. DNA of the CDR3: TGTGCCATCAGTGACAACAAAAACATTCAGTACTTC. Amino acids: CAISDNKNIQYF.

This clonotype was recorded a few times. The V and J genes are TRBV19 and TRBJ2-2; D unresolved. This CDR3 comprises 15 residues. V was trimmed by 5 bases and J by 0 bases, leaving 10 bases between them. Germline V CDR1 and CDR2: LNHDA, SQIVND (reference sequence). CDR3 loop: CASSARKANTGELFF. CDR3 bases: TGTGCCAGTAGTGCCAGGAAGGCGAACACCGGGGAGCTGTTTTTT.

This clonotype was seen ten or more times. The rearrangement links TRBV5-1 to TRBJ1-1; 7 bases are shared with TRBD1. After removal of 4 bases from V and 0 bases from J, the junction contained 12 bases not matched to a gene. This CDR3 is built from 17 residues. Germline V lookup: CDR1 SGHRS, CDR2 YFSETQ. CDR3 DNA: TGCGCCAGCAGCCCAGGACAGGTGAACTCCATGAACACTGAAGCTTTCTTT. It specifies CASSPGQVNSMNTEAFF.

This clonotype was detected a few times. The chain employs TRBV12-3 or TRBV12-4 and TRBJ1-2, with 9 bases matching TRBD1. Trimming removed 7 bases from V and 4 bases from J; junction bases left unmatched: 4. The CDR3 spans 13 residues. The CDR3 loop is CASKETGGYGYTF. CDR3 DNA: TGTGCCAGCAAAGAGACAGGGGGCTATGGCTACACCTTC.

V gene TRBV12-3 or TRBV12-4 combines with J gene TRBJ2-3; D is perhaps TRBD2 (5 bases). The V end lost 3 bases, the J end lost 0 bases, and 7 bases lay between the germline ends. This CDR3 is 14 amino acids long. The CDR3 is CASSFWTSTDTQYF. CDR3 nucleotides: TGTGCCAGCAGTTTTTGGACTAGCACAGATACGCAGTATTTT.

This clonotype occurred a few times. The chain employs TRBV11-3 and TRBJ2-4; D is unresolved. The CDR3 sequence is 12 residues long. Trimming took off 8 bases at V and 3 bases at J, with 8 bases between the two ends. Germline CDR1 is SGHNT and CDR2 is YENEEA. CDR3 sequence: CASGVGKNIQYF. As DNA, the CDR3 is TGTGCCAGCGGGGTGGGCAAAAACATTCAGTACTTC.

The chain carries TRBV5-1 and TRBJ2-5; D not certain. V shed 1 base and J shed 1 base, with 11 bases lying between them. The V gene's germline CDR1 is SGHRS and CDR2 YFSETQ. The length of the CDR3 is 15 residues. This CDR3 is CASSLTNSPQETQYF. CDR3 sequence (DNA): TGCGCCAGCAGCTTGACTAACAGCCCCCAAGAGACCCAGTACTTC.

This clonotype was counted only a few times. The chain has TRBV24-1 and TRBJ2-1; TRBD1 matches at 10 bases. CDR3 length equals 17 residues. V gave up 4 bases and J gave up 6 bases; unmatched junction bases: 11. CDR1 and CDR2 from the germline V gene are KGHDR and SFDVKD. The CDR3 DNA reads TGTGCCACCAGTGACTCAGGACAGGGGGTCGGAATCAATGAGCAGTTCTTC. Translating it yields CATSDSGQGVGINEQFF.

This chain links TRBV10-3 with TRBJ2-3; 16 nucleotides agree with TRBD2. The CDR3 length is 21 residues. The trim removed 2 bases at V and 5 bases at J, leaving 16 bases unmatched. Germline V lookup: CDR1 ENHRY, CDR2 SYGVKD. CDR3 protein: CAISEPTGLAGGPSVGDTQYF. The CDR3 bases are TGTGCCATCAGTGAGCCGACGGGACTAGCGGGGGGGCCGAGTGTGGGAGATACGCAGTATTTT.

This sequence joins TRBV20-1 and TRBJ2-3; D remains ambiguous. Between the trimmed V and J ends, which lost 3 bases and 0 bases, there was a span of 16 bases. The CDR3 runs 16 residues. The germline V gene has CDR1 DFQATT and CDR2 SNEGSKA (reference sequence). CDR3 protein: CSARMVTGSSTDTQYF. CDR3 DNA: TGCAGTGCTAGGATGGTGACTGGATCTAGCACAGATACGCAGTATTTT.

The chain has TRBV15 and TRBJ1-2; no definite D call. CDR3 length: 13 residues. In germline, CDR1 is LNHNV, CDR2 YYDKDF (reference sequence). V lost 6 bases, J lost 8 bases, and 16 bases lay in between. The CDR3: CATRSRGSLGYTF. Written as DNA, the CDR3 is TGTGCCACCAGGTCTAGAGGCAGTCTCGGCTACACCTTC.

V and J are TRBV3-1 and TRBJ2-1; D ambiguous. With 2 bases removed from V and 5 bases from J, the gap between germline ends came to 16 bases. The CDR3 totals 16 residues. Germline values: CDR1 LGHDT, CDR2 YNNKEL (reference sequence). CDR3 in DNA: TGTGCCAGCAGCCAATTAGGGCGGCTTGGCAACAATGAGCAGTTCTTC. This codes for CASSQLGRLGNNEQFF.

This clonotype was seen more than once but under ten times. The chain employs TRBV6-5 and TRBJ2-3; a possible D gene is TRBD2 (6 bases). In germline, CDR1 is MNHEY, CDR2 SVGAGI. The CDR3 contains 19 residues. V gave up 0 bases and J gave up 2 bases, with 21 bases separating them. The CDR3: CASSYSAPLTSPFTDTQYF. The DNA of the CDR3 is TGTGCCAGCAGTTACTCGGCACCTCTCACTAGCCCTTTCACAGATACGCAGTATTTT.

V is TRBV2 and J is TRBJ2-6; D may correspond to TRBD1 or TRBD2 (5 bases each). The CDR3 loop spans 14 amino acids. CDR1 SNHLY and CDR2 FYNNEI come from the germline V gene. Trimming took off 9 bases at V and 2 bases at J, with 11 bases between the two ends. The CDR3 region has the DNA TGTGCCAGTGCAGAGGGGCCTGGGGCCAACGTCCTGACTTTC. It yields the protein CASAEGPGANVLTF.

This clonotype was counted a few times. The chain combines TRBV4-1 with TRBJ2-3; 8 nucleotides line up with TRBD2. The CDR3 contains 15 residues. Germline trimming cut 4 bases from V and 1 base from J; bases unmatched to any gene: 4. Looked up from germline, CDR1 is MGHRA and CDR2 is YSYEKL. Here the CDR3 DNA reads TGCGCCAGCAGCCGAGCGGGGGAACGCACAGATACGCAGTATTTT. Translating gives CASSRAGERTDTQYF.